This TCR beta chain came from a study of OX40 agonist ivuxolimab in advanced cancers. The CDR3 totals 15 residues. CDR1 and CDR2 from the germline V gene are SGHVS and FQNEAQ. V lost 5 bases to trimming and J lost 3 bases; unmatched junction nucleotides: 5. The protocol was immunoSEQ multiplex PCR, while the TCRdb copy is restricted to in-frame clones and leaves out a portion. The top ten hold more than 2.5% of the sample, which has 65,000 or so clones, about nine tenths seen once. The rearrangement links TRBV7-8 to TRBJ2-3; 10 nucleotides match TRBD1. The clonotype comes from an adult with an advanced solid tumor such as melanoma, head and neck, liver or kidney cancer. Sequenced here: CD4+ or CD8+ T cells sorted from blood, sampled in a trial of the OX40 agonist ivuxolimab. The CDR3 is CASSQDRGHTDTQYF. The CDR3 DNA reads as TGTGCCAGCAGCCAAGACAGGGGGCATACAGATACGCAGTATTTT.